This TCR beta chain came from a study of Tregs in tolerant kidney transplant recipients. Whole-study findings and limits: No direct test of biological reproducibility was done here. Findings come from small patient numbers and require larger validation. Activated donor B cell expansion appeared to reveal the most relevant donor-specific TCRbeta repertoire.

Unstimulated Tregs (CD4+CD25+CD127-) and CD4+CD25- non-Tregs were sorted from PBMCs. Measured with immunoSEQ multiplex PCR; TCRdb has only the in-frame clones, and not every one. The sample holds about 120,000 clones, roughly nine tenths seen once. About this clone itself: Its antigen remains unidentified.

This CDR3 region has 20 residues. V dropped 8 bases and J dropped 0; count of bases not matched to a gene: 20. Germline CDR1 and CDR2: SQVTM and ANQGSEA. This TCR derives from a human donor in good health. Sequencing input: CD4+ T cells from blood. This chain joins TRBV29-1 and TRBJ2-7; 15 bases are a match to TRBD2. The CDR3 DNA reads TGCAGCCCCCTCCCCCAGGGACTAGCGGGAGGAGCGGTGGGCTCCTACGAGCAGTACTTC. Residues: CSPLPQGLAGGAVGSYEQYF.